Listed below are T cell receptor beta chains from one sample, sequenced in a study of blood T cells in healthy people across ages. One entry per CDR3 protein results from TCRdb running MiXCR on the 5' RACE reads. The sample records hundreds of thousands of distinct CDR3 sequences, more than 20% being singletons. This sample was shared with a second study, whose subject was T cells of mothers and their children.

Sequences were obtained from blood. The receptors were gathered from a boy aged 5-17 years in good health. Both conserved end residues are part of each CDR3. The D gene is left open where the match is weak. Clone size is shown for a subset of rows, as once, few, many or a class of expanded clone.

>.|TRBJ1-1|TRBV24-1|.
CAPPVTAKITEAFF
TGTGCCCCACCCGTCACAGCAAAGATAACTGAAGCTTTCTTT
>few|TRBJ2-1|TRBV24-1|TRBD2
CATSGPPRLSGGASEQFF
TGTGCCACCAGTGGACCGCCACGCCTCAGCGGGGGGGCTTCTGAGCAGTTCTTC
>once|TRBJ2-5|TRBV20-1|.
CSARDLGSTQETQYF
TGCAGTGCTCGGGATTTGGGCTCCACTCAAGAGACCCAGTACTTC
>.|TRBJ1-1|TRBV28|.
CASTAGGFGGTPEAFF
TGTGCCAGCACCGCCGGTGGGTTTGGGGGGACCCCTGAAGCTTTCTTT
>.|TRBJ1-1|TRBV20-1|.
CSAREKVVNTAAFF
TGCAGTGCTAGAGAGAAGGTAGTCAACACTGCAGCTTTCTTT
>few|TRBJ2-7|TRBV7-2|.
CASSIPGRDYEQYF
TGTGCCAGCAGCATCCCCGGACGGGACTACGAGCAGTACTTC
>.|TRBJ1-2|TRBV7-9|TRBD1
CASSSGTGEEDGYTF
TGCGCCAGCAGCTCCGGGACAGGGGAGGAGGATGGCTACACCTTC
>few|TRBJ2-7|TRBV18|.
CASRRQGVVAEQYF
TGTGCCAGCCGGAGGCAGGGCGTCGTTGCCGAGCAGTACTTC
>.|TRBJ2-2|TRBV6-5|.
CASSQFQAGELFF
TGTGCCAGCAGTCAGTTCCAGGCCGGGGAGCTGTTTTTT
>many|TRBJ1-1|TRBV4-2|TRBD1
CASSQIQDRGRRKTEAFF
TGTGCCAGCAGCCAAATTCAGGACAGGGGGCGGAGGAAAACTGAAGCTTTCTTT
>.|TRBJ2-7|TRBV28|.
CASSLGSRDIFLHEQYF
TGTGCCAGCAGTTTGGGCTCCAGGGACATTTTTCTCCACGAGCAGTACTTC
>few|TRBJ2-7|TRBV7-2|.
CASSQVVAYEQYF
TGTGCCAGCAGCCAAGTTGTGGCCTACGAGCAGTACTTC
>few|TRBJ2-7|TRBV27|TRBD1
CASSLSPGGYEQYF
TGTGCCAGCAGTTTGAGTCCAGGGGGCTACGAGCAGTACTTC
>.|TRBJ2-5|TRBV7-2|TRBD2
CASSKGLDGQETQYF
TGTGCCAGCAGCAAGGGACTAGATGGTCAAGAGACCCAGTACTTC
>few|TRBJ2-7|TRBV29-1|.
CSVESESYEQYF
TGCAGCGTTGAATCGGAATCCTACGAGCAGTACTTC
>.|TRBJ2-2|TRBV5-1|TRBD2
CASSGTSGDNTGELFF
TGCGCCAGCAGCGGGACTAGCGGGGACAACACCGGGGAGCTGTTTTTT
>.|TRBJ1-1|TRBV18|TRBD1
CASSRGQAGTEAFF
TGTGCCAGCTCACGGGGACAGGCGGGCACTGAAGCTTTCTTT
>.|TRBJ2-1|TRBV28|TRBD1
CASSLPRWGQGIYEQFF
TGTGCCAGCAGTTTACCTCGTTGGGGACAGGGAATTTATGAGCAGTTCTTC
>many|TRBJ2-3|TRBV28|.
CASSSDRRDTQYF
TGTGCCAGCAGTTCCGACCGACGGGATACGCAGTATTTT
>many|TRBJ2-5|TRBV6-2/TRBV6-3|.
CASSYDSQETQYF
TGTGCCAGCAGTTACGACAGCCAAGAGACCCAGTACTTC
>.|TRBJ2-7|TRBV4-1|.
CASRPTGKGPYEQYF
TGCGCCAGCAGACCAACAGGCAAGGGGCCCTACGAGCAGTACTTC
>.|TRBJ2-7|TRBV28|TRBD1
CATQGQGYEQYF
TGTGCCACTCAAGGACAGGGCTACGAGCAGTACTTC
>.|TRBJ2-2|TRBV12-3/TRBV12-4|.
CASVVSGELFF
TGTGCCAGCGTGGTCTCCGGGGAGCTGTTTTTT
>few|TRBJ2-5|TRBV9|.
CASMGPGGAQYF
TGTGCCAGCATGGGCCCTGGGGGAGCCCAGTACTTC
>.|TRBJ2-1|TRBV4-3|TRBD1
CASSQDLPGQGDEQFF
TGCGCCAGCAGCCAAGATCTCCCGGGACAGGGCGATGAGCAGTTCTTC
>few|TRBJ1-2|TRBV29-1|TRBD1
CGVEWDRTFYGYTF
TGCGGCGTTGAATGGGACAGGACCTTCTATGGCTACACCTTC
>few|TRBJ1-1|TRBV7-2|.
CASSLGATEAFF
TGTGCCAGCAGCTTAGGGGCCACTGAAGCTTTCTTT
>few|TRBJ1-2|TRBV29-1|.
CSVESAVYGYTF
TGCAGCGTTGAGTCGGCGGTCTATGGCTACACCTTC
>few|TRBJ2-7|TRBV7-2|TRBD2
CASSQLAGFTSYEQYF
TGTGCCAGCAGCCAACTAGCGGGCTTCACCTCCTACGAGCAGTACTTC
>.|TRBJ2-4|TRBV29-1|.
CSVENDADIQYF
TGCAGCGTTGAGAATGATGCGGACATTCAGTACTTC
>.|TRBJ2-7|TRBV20-1|TRBD1
CSAREDREDEQYF
TGCAGTGCTAGGGAGGACAGGGAGGACGAGCAGTACTTC
>.|TRBJ2-3|TRBV29-1|TRBD2
CSVLLSGSSTDTQYF
TGCAGCGTTCTACTTAGCGGGAGTTCCACAGATACGCAGTATTTT
>.|TRBJ2-7|TRBV5-1|TRBD1
CASSVGQGYPYEQYF
TGCGCCAGCAGCGTGGGACAGGGGTATCCCTACGAGCAGTACTTC